This T cell receptor (beta chain) stems from a study of blood T cells in healthy people across ages. General study results and limits: The lack of PBMC sorting stopped any conclusive naive versus antigen-experienced comparison.

Sample-barcoded 5' priming and a J-beta primer mix drove a second PCR of about 7 to 11 cycles. TCRdb analysed the 5' RACE reads with MiXCR anew, one entry per CDR3 protein. Of about 760,000 distinct CDR3 sequences listed, around a quarter were seen once; the top ten hold more than 8.5%. This clonotype was seen more than once but under ten times. Its antigen is undetermined. The length of the CDR3 is 15 residues. Germline V gives CDR1 SGHTA, CDR2 FQGTGA. With V trimmed by 2 bases and J by 2 bases, 3 bases remained unmatched. This sample also appeared in a second study, on T cells of mothers and their children. Per that study: In both related and unrelated pairs, TCR recombination output is shaped similarly by thymic selection.

This chain joins TRBV7-3 and TRBJ2-5; 9 bases agree with TRBD2. The receptor was isolated from a boy aged 5-17 years in good health. The specimen was blood. CDR3 residues: CASSLGGGDQETQYF. The CDR3, as DNA: TGTGCCAGCAGCTTAGGCGGGGGGGATCAAGAGACCCAGTACTTC.